The source of this T cell receptor (beta chain) is a study of T cell repertoires in cytomegalovirus infection. Study-level background: Public TCR beta signatures indicated both CMV infection and matching HLA type.

V dropped 3 bases and J dropped 13 bases, with 18 bases sitting between them. The CDR3 runs 13 residues. Germline V gives CDR1 SGHAT, CDR2 FQNNGV. This clonotype was counted many times. Each CDR3 protein is one row after TCRdb ran MiXCR on the reads. The table records approximately 500,000 distinct CDR3 sequences, 16% of them present only once. The chain links TRBV11-2 to TRBJ1-1; a possible D gene is TRBD1 (5 bases). The specimen sequenced was CD8+ T cells from PBMCs. This TCR came from a human donor in good health (CMV status not recorded). Some clones in this sample may be carry-over from other donors' samples. CDR3 sequence reads: CASSLDYGDGGFF. The DNA for the CDR3 is TGTGCCAGCAGCTTGGATTATGGGGACGGAGGTTTCTTT. The complete variable domain, with remaining parts taken from reference TRBV11-2 and TRBJ1-1, reads EAGVAQSPRYKIIEKRQSVAFWCNPISGHATLYWYQQILGQGPKLLIQFQNNGVVDDSQLPKDRFSAERLKGVDSTLKIQPAKLEDSAVYLCASSLDYGDGGFFGQGTRLTVV.